The TCR beta chain described here comes from a study of T-cell reconstitution after alpha-beta-depleted transplantation in children. Unique molecular identifiers featured in how the TCRbeta library was prepared. TCRdb processed the PCR reads anew with MiXCR; each CDR3 protein has one entry. The data show 600,000 to 700,000 distinct CDR3 sequences, about 15% seen once. Trimming stripped 0 bases from V and 1 base from J, with 12 bases between. In germline, CDR1 is KGHDR, CDR2 SFDVKD. This CDR3 comprises 17 residues. The chain recombines TRBV24-1 with TRBJ2-1, with D unresolved. The receptor comes from a human donor who donated a stem cell graft to a child with acute myeloid leukemia. Sequenced material: PBMCs from the stem cell graft donor, taken from the stem cell graft. The CDR3 region is CATSDLQSLGSYNEQFF. In DNA, the CDR3 is TGTGCCACCAGTGATTTGCAAAGTCTGGGTTCCTACAATGAGCAGTTCTTC.